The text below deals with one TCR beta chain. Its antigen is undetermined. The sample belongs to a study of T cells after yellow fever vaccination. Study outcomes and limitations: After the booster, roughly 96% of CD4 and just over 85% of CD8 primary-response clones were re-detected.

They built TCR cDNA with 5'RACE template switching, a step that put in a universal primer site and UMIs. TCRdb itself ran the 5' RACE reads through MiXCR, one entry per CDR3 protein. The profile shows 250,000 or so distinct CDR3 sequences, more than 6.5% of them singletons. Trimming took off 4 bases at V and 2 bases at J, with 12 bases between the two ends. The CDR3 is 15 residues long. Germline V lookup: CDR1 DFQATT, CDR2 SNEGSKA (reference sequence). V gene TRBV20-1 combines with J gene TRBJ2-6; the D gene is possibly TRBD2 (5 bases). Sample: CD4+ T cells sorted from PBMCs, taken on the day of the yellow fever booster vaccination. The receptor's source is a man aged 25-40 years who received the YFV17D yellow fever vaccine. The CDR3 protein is CSATRLTAGANVLTF. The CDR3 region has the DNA TGCAGTGCTACCCGACTAACCGCTGGGGCCAACGTCCTGACTTTC.